This T cell receptor beta chain appears in the sequencing data of a study of OX40 agonist ivuxolimab in advanced cancers. Study context: Patients received ivuxolimab, an agonistic anti-OX40 (CD134) antibody. Six ivuxolimab dose levels, 0.01 to 10 mg/kg, were given intravenously every 2 weeks. Study-level points and caveats: Low normalized T-cell clonal expansion was additionally recorded for some nonresponders. Clonal expansion was seen in CD4+ and CD8+ blood T cells by week 6 at 0.1 to 3.0 mg/kg.

The assay was immunoSEQ multiplex PCR, and TCRdb's table has in-frame clones only and misses some. The data show 30,000 to 40,000 clones, roughly four fifths seen once. Germline V gene lookup returns CDR1 SGHTA and CDR2 FQGNSA. The V and J ends lost 1 base and 5 bases, in that order; junction bases with no gene match: 4. The CDR3 covers 16 residues. Details on this clone: Its antigen is as yet unknown.

V usage is TRBV7-2 and J usage is TRBJ2-3; 12 bases are a match to TRBD2. This clonotype was obtained from an adult with an advanced solid tumor such as melanoma, head and neck, liver or kidney cancer. Sequences were derived from CD4+ or CD8+ T cells sorted from blood, sampled in a trial of the OX40 agonist ivuxolimab. The CDR3 DNA reads TGTGCCAGCAGCTTAGGTTCTAGCGGGAGGGGAGATACGCAGTATTTT. This codes for CASSLGSSGRGDTQYF.